The rows below give T cell receptor beta chains drawn from one sample of a study of blood T cell repertoires in COVID-19. Clones were read by immunoSEQ multiplex PCR, and TCRdb kept only the in-frame ones, dropping some. The sample holds just over 250,000 clones, around 80% seen once. Sequences were obtained from PBMCs or T cells enriched from blood (not recorded which). These receptors all stem from a man aged 25-45 years with acute COVID-19. The CDR3 runs from the conserved cysteine through the conserved F or W. The D gene is left open where the match is weak. Not every row has a clone size; where given, it reads once, few, many or a size class.

cdr3_aa	cdr3_nt	v_call	j_call	clone_size	d_call
CASREAVKGLFNEQFF	TGTGCCAGCAGGGAGGCCGTTAAGGGACTTTTCAATGAGCAGTTCTTC	TRBV13	TRBJ2-1	once	.
CASSLEPRNGYTF	TGTGCCAGCAGTTTGGAGCCTCGCAATGGCTACACCTTC	TRBV12-3/TRBV12-4	TRBJ1-2	medium-sized	.
CASSPRRYSQETQYF	TGTGCCAGCAGCCCCCGGAGGTACAGCCAAGAGACCCAGTACTTC	TRBV3-1/TRBV3-2	TRBJ2-5	.	.
CASSRDNEQFF	TGTGCCAGCAGCCGTGACAATGAGCAGTTCTTC	TRBV5-6	TRBJ2-1	.	.
CASSLGRTSTDTQYF	TGTGCCAGCAGTCTCGGCAGGACTAGCACAGATACGCAGTATTTT	TRBV4-2	TRBJ2-3	.	.
CSVVLGTGGLGYTF	TGCAGCGTGGTCTTGGGGACAGGGGGATTGGGCTACACCTTC	TRBV29-1	TRBJ1-2	.	TRBD1
CASSETRAGAYNEQFF	TGTGCCAGCAGTGAAACGAGAGCGGGGGCCTACAATGAGCAGTTCTTC	TRBV2	TRBJ2-1	.	TRBD2
CASSYSTVEAGELFF	TGTGCCAGCAGTTACTCGACGGTAGAGGCCGGGGAGCTGTTTTTT	TRBV6-2/TRBV6-3	TRBJ2-2	.	.
CASSFKTEGEKLFF	TGTGCCAGCAGCTTTAAGACTGAAGGCGAAAAACTGTTTTTT	TRBV13	TRBJ1-4	.	.
CATRQGQGHTDTQYF	TGTGCCACCAGGCAGGGACAGGGGCACACAGATACGCAGTATTTT	TRBV24-1	TRBJ2-3	.	TRBD1
CAGGRGAAELFF	TGTGCCGGAGGGAGAGGGGCGGCGGAGCTGTTTTTT	TRBV18	TRBJ2-2	.	.
CASSLFRDTDTQYF	TGTGCCAGCAGCTTATTCAGGGACACAGATACGCAGTATTTT	TRBV11-3	TRBJ2-3	.	.
CASSPTTGREAFF	TGTGCCAGCAGCCCGACGACGGGGCGGGAGGCTTTCTTT	TRBV7-6	TRBJ1-1	many	.
CASSLDRGSTGELFF	TGCGCCAGCAGCTTGGACAGGGGGTCCACCGGGGAGCTGTTTTTT	TRBV5-1	TRBJ2-2	.	TRBD1
CASSEVPSGNQPQHF	TGTGCCAGCAGTGAAGTACCAAGCGGGAATCAGCCCCAGCATTTT	TRBV6-1	TRBJ1-5	.	.
CASSPSTGKKLFF	TGTGCCAGCAGCCCCTCGACAGGGAAAAAACTGTTTTTT	TRBV6-5	TRBJ1-4	.	TRBD1
CASSWTSGGAGELFF	TGCGCCAGCAGCTGGACTAGCGGGGGGGCCGGGGAGCTGTTTTTT	TRBV5-1	TRBJ2-2	.	TRBD2
CASRTTGVGGELFF	TGTGCCAGTAGGACGACAGGGGTTGGCGGGGAGCTGTTTTTT	TRBV19	TRBJ2-2	.	TRBD1
CASSPRRNSPLHF	TGTGCCAGCAGCCCCCGGAGGAATTCACCCCTCCACTTT	TRBV6-5	TRBJ1-6	.	.
CASSFTEREKLFF	TGTGCCAGCAGTTTCACAGAGCGGGAAAAACTGTTTTTT	TRBV12-3/TRBV12-4	TRBJ1-4	.	.
CATSDQAFAGELFF	TGTGCCACCAGTGACCAGGCCTTCGCCGGGGAGCTGTTTTTT	TRBV24-1	TRBJ2-2	.	.
CASRKTGAITEAFF	TGTGCCAGCAGAAAGACAGGGGCTATTACTGAAGCTTTCTTT	TRBV6-4	TRBJ1-1	.	TRBD1
CASSSVVNSGGELFF	TGTGCCAGCAGCTCGGTTGTCAATTCGGGCGGGGAGCTGTTTTTT	TRBV5-5	TRBJ2-2	.	.
CASRLKYGYTF	TGTGCCAGCAGGCTAAAGTACGGCTACACCTTC	TRBV5-6	TRBJ1-2	.	.
CASTSGGRNTEAFF	TGTGCCAGCACCTCGGGGGGTAGGAACACTGAAGCTTTCTTT	TRBV7-3	TRBJ1-1	.	.
CASSVDSLGEQFF	TGTGCCAGCAGCGTTGACAGCCTCGGTGAGCAGTTCTTC	TRBV9	TRBJ2-1	once	.
CALEAQGNNEKLFF	TGTGCCCTCGAAGCCCAGGGGAACAATGAAAAACTGTTTTTT	TRBV7-4	TRBJ1-4	once	.
CASSPDSSTNEKLFF	TGTGCCAGCAGTCCCGACAGCTCAACTAATGAAAAACTGTTTTTT	TRBV2	TRBJ1-4	.	.
CASSGDRAYGYTF	TGTGCCAGCAGCGGGGACAGGGCGTATGGCTACACCTTC	TRBV9	TRBJ1-2	once	TRBD1
CASSQDPPSAGGPQQFF	TGCGCCAGCAGCCAAGATCCCCCCTCGGCGGGAGGGCCTCAGCAGTTCTTC	TRBV4-1	TRBJ2-1	.	TRBD2
CASSLAGTSGSGEQFF	TGTGCCAGCAGCTTAGCCGGGACTAGCGGGAGTGGTGAGCAGTTCTTC	TRBV7-2	TRBJ2-1	few	TRBD2
CASSFISGQGNSPLHF	TGCGCCAGCAGCTTTATTTCGGGACAGGGAAATTCACCCCTCCACTTT	TRBV5-1	TRBJ1-6	.	TRBD1
CASSMTWESYGYTF	TGTGCCAGCAGTATGACCTGGGAGAGCTATGGCTACACCTTC	TRBV6-5	TRBJ1-2	.	.
CASSLALGGTNEKLFF	TGCGCCAGCAGCTTGGCCTTGGGGGGGACTAATGAAAAACTGTTTTTT	TRBV5-1	TRBJ1-4	.	.
CASSPPGQWNGYTF	TGTGCCAGCAGTCCACCGGGACAGTGGAATGGCTACACCTTC	TRBV14	TRBJ1-2	.	TRBD1
CASSPEDSPTDTQYF	TGTGCCAGCTCACCGGAGGACAGCCCCACAGATACGCAGTATTTT	TRBV18	TRBJ2-3	.	.
CATPQWTGGSKDGSQPQHF	TGCGCCACCCCGCAATGGACAGGGGGTTCCAAAGACGGAAGTCAGCCCCAGCATTTT	TRBV10-2	TRBJ1-5	.	TRBD1
CASSLDPAGGHETQYF	TGCGCCAGCAGCTTGGATCCAGCGGGGGGGCATGAGACCCAGTACTTC	TRBV5-1	TRBJ2-5	.	TRBD2
CASRQGYQPQHF	TGTGCCAGCAGACAGGGGTACCAGCCCCAGCATTTT	TRBV27	TRBJ1-5	.	TRBD1
CASSAARGQNSPLHF	TGTGCCAGCAGCGCAGCCAGGGGGCAGAATTCACCCCTCCACTTT	TRBV3-1/TRBV3-2	TRBJ1-6	.	TRBD1
CASSFTGGSGNTIYF	TGTGCCAGCAGCTTTACAGGGGGGTCTGGAAACACCATATATTTT	TRBV11-3	TRBJ1-3	.	TRBD1
CASSLNRGGNTIYF	TGTGCCAGCAGCTTGAACAGGGGTGGAAACACCATATATTTT	TRBV5-1	TRBJ1-3	.	TRBD1
CASSLRPPTDQPQHF	TGTGCCAGCAGCTTACGCCCCCCCACGGATCAGCCCCAGCATTTT	TRBV7-8	TRBJ1-5	.	.
CASKGLAGAPNTGELFF	TGTGCCAGCAAGGGACTAGCGGGAGCCCCGAACACCGGGGAGCTGTTTTTT	TRBV5-1	TRBJ2-2	.	TRBD2
CASSLERKTQYF	TGTGCCAGCAGCTTAGAGCGCAAGACCCAGTACTTC	TRBV7-2	TRBJ2-5	once	.
CASSKVGRQQETQYF	TGTGCCAGCAGCAAAGTAGGAAGACAGCAAGAGACCCAGTACTTC	TRBV21-1	TRBJ2-5	.	.
CASSLGAGTRNTGELFF	TGTGCCAGCAGCCTCGGAGCCGGGACTAGGAACACCGGGGAGCTGTTTTTT	TRBV4-2	TRBJ2-2	many	TRBD2
CASSPRQGISSPLHF	TGTGCCAGCAGTCCCCGACAGGGAATATCTTCACCCCTCCACTTT	TRBV14	TRBJ1-6	.	TRBD1
CASSLRAQGGGSPLHF	TGTGCCAGCAGCTTAAGGGCCCAGGGGGGTGGGTCACCCCTCCACTTT	TRBV7-3	TRBJ1-6	.	TRBD1
CASSLLSGETQYF	TGTGCCAGCAGCTTGCTATCAGGGGAGACCCAGTACTTC	TRBV5-5	TRBJ2-5	.	.
CATSRQQRVVNTEAFF	TGTGCCACCAGCAGACAACAGCGGGTTGTGAACACTGAAGCTTTCTTT	TRBV15	TRBJ1-1	many	.
CASSLKGGGEKLFF	TGTGCCAGCAGCTTAAAAGGGGGCGGAGAAAAACTGTTTTTT	TRBV7-3	TRBJ1-4	.	TRBD1
CASSLYTGTATEAFF	TGTGCCAGCAGCTTATATACGGGAACAGCCACTGAAGCTTTCTTT	TRBV11-2	TRBJ1-1	.	.
CASSLSRTNEKLFF	TGTGCCAGCAGCTTGAGCCGGACTAATGAAAAACTGTTTTTT	TRBV7-2	TRBJ1-4	.	.
CASSPRTSGADTQYF	TGTGCCAGCAGCCCGAGGACTAGCGGGGCAGATACGCAGTATTTT	TRBV11-2	TRBJ2-3	.	TRBD2